This passage covers 22 T cell receptor beta chains from one sample sequenced in a study of regulatory T cells in long-lasting Graves disease. The time point was: newly diagnosed GD, antithyroid drugs for less than 3 months. With RNA extracted from PBMCs as input, the TCR library was made. Building the TCR beta libraries relied on iRepertoire HTBI primers, and CDR3 regions underwent Arm-PCR. One entry per CDR3 protein results from TCRdb running MiXCR on the multiplex PCR reads. The sample records about 460,000 distinct CDR3 sequences, 14% being singletons. The sample was also linked to a second study, of T cells in Graves' hyperthyroidism and ophthalmopathy.

The specimen comprised peripheral blood mononuclear cells (PBMCs), sampled at new diagnosis, from a patient treated with antithyroid drugs. These receptors were obtained from a woman in her forties or fifties with Graves disease.

Turning to this clonotype: Mismatch with germline at one junction end may stem from a read error. V gene TRBV5-1 combines with J gene TRBJ1-1, with a weak D call TRBD1 (5 bases). The CDR3 has 16 residues. Germline CDR1 reads SGHRS; CDR2 reads YFSETQ. The CDR3: CASSKVGAGISTEAFF. The CDR3 nucleotides read TGTGCCAGCAGTAAGGTCGGGGCAGGGATCAGCACTGAAGCTTTCTTT.

The sample holds many counts of this clonotype. This chain links TRBV5-6 with TRBJ2-1, with D perhaps TRBD1 or TRBD2 (5 bases each). This CDR3 comprises 19 residues. V was shortened by 3 bases and J by 6 bases, with 28 bases between the two germline ends. The germline V gene has CDR1 SGHDT and CDR2 YYEEEE. Here the CDR3 reads CASSSPHFLGDRRVNEQFF. CDR3 DNA: TGTGCCAGCAGCTCCCCACACTTCTTAGGGGACCGGCGAGTCAATGAGCAGTTCTTC.

J is TRBJ2-7 and V is TRBV4-1; 11 bases align to TRBD2. Losses at the gene ends were 1 base for V and 2 bases for J; bases not matched to a gene: 7. CDR1 is MGHRA, CDR2 YSYEKL, per germline. The CDR3 spans 17 residues. The CDR3 DNA reads TGCGCCAGCAGCCAAGGTTGGGGTAGCGGGAGGGCCTACGAGCAGTACTTC. Translating gives CASSQGWGSGRAYEQYF.

Remarks on this clonotype: This may be a read error: a much more frequent sequence differs by one nucleotide. This chain connects TRBV20-1 to TRBJ2-1; TRBD2 matches 9 bases. Germline CDR1 DFQATT, CDR2 SNEGSKA (reference sequence). The CDR3 is 15 residues long. The CDR3, as DNA: TGCAGTGCTAGAGACGTAGCGGGAGATTTCAATGAGCAGTTGTTC. Its translation: CSARDVAGDFNEQLF.

V and J are TRBV28 and TRBJ2-4; 7 bases are shared with TRBD1. CDR1 and CDR2 from the germline V gene are MDHEN and SYDVKM. The CDR3 runs to 14 residues. Losses at the gene ends were 7 bases for V and 1 base for J; bases not matched to a gene: 4. CDR3 nucleotide sequence: TGTGCCAGCAACCTACAGGGGGCCAAAAACATTCAGTACTTC. It is translated as CASNLQGAKNIQYF.

This clonotype occurred many times. This sequence joins TRBV5-1 and TRBJ1-1; possibly TRBD1 for D (6 bases). The CDR3 is 14 residues long. The germline V gene has CDR1 SGHRS and CDR2 YFSETQ. V was clipped by 0 bases and J by 9 bases, with 15 bases between them. For the CDR3, the DNA is TGCGCCAGCAGCTTGGCTGACAGGTTTGAGAAAGCTTTCTTT. Protein: CASSLADRFEKAFF.

The chain couples TRBV2 to TRBJ2-1; D not certain. In germline, CDR1 is SNHLY, CDR2 FYNNEI. V was cut by 2 bases and J by 4 bases, with 15 bases left in between. The CDR3 is 16 amino acids. CDR3 coding DNA: TGTGCCAGCAGTGAAACCCCGTTGTTTGCGTACAATGAGCAGTTCTTC. Protein sequence: CASSETPLFAYNEQFF.

Comments on this clonotype: One junction end does not reproduce the germline sequence, and a read error may be involved. This sequence joins TRBV6-1 and TRBJ2-1; TRBD2 matches 13 bases. CDR1 and CDR2 (germline): MNHNS, SASEGT. The CDR3 sequence is 12 residues long. In DNA, the CDR3 is TGTGCCAGCAGCCCAAGGGGGGGACTAGCGGGATTT. Translated: CASSPRGGLAGF.

This clonotype was counted many times. The chain employs TRBV7-9 and TRBJ2-3; 8 bases are a match to TRBD2. Per germline, CDR1 SEHNR and CDR2 FQNEAQ (reference sequence). J was trimmed by 1 base and V by 4 bases; bases with no gene match: 10. CDR3 length equals 17 residues. CDR3 region: CASSSKIAGRRTDTQYF. In nucleotides, the CDR3 is TGTGCCAGCAGCTCCAAGATAGCGGGACGCCGCACAGATACGCAGTATTTT.

This clonotype was detected ten times or more. The chain carries TRBV30 and TRBJ1-2; TRBD1 aligns across 7 bases. Trimming at V came to 0 bases and at J to 0 bases, leaving 10 bases not matched to a gene. CDR3 length: 17 residues. From germline, CDR1 is GTSNPN and CDR2 SVGIG (reference sequence). CDR3 bases: TGTGCCTGGAGTGTTATAGGGCTGACAGGGACTAACTATGGCTACACCTTC. It translates to CAWSVIGLTGTNYGYTF.

In the case of this clonotype: With only one base between it and a far larger clone, this is likely a read error. The CDR3 region is CASSEVGNQPQHF. CDR3 sequence (DNA): TGTGCCAGCAGTGAAGTGGGCAATCAGCCCCAGCATTTT. This rearrangement joins TRBV6-1 to TRBJ1-5; D call uncertain. The CDR3 spans 13 residues. V was pared by 1 base and J by 2 bases, with 3 bases between. Germline V gene sequence: CDR1 MNHNS, CDR2 SASEGT.

This clonotype was observed a single time. The V and J genes are TRBV6-2 or TRBV6-3 and TRBJ1-2; the D gene is possibly TRBD1 (6 bases). Trimming left V 7 bases short and J 4 bases short, with 22 bases between. The CDR3 is 16 amino acids. The V gene's germline CDR1 is MNHEY and CDR2 SVGEGT. Written as DNA, the CDR3 is TGTGCCAGCACTTCAAGCAATCTTGGACAGACCTATGGCTACACCTTC. Encoded protein: CASTSSNLGQTYGYTF.

This clonotype was observed many times. The CDR3 DNA reads as TGTGCCAGCAGTTTCGGGGGATCAAGGACCCAGTACTTC. Encoded protein: CASSFGGSRTQYF. The V gene is TRBV27, the J gene TRBJ2-5; D possibly corresponds to TRBD2 (6 bases). Germline CDR1 MNHEY, CDR2 SMNVEV (reference sequence). There are 13 residues in the CDR3. The V gene lost 3 bases and the J gene lost 7 bases, with 12 bases spanning the gap.

A few counts support this clonotype. The gene calls are TRBV20-1 and TRBJ2-5; 7 bases match TRBD1. Germline values: CDR1 DFQATT, CDR2 SNEGSKA (reference sequence). The CDR3 is 13 amino acids. Trimming took 6 bases from V and 4 from J; bases not matched to a gene: 8. The CDR3 here is CSALKGAGETQYF. The DNA of the CDR3 is TGCAGTGCCTTGAAGGGGGCGGGAGAGACCCAGTACTTC.

This clonotype has ten or more counts. The chain joins TRBV20-1 to TRBJ2-7, with TRBD2 matching 7 bases. The germline V gene encodes CDR1 DFQATT and CDR2 SNEGSKA (reference sequence). The CDR3 totals 14 residues. Losses at the gene ends were 5 bases for V and 4 bases for J; bases not matched to a gene: 11. The CDR3 here is CSARASGGRYEQYF. CDR3 sequence (DNA): TGCAGTGCTCGGGCTAGCGGAGGTAGATACGAGCAGTACTTC.

With respect to this clonotype: Just one base apart from a much larger clone, this may be a read error. The CDR3 does not end in the conserved phenylalanine or tryptophan, so this is likely a read error. This chain links TRBV30 with TRBJ2-3; TRBD2 might be the D (5 bases). Trimming left V 4 bases short and J 4 bases short, with 12 bases between. Germline V gene sequence: CDR1 GTSNPN, CDR2 SVGIG (reference sequence). The CDR3 runs to 13 residues. The chain's CDR3 is CAWIQRPPDTQYL. For the CDR3, the DNA is TGTGCCTGGATTCAGCGGCCCCCAGATACGCAGTATTTA.

In this sample, this clonotype turned up many times. The rearrangement uses TRBV28 and TRBJ2-7; TRBD2 matches 9 bases. The CDR3 is 20 residues long. Per germline, CDR1 MDHEN and CDR2 SYDVKM. V shed 3 bases and J 4 bases; nucleotides not matched to a gene: 22. The CDR3 is CASSFILRLSSGALRYEQYF. The CDR3 coding sequence is TGTGCCAGCAGTTTTATCTTACGATTGTCTAGCGGGGCCCTTAGATACGAGCAGTACTTC.

The sample holds many counts of this clonotype. V is TRBV28 and J is TRBJ2-5; weak D call: TRBD2 (6 bases). The CDR3 totals 14 residues. Trimming removed 2 bases at V and 7 bases at J, with 14 bases between. From germline, CDR1 is MDHEN and CDR2 SYDVKM. Here the CDR3 reads CASSLILPAGTQYF. DNA for the CDR3: TGTGCCAGCAGTTTAATACTACCAGCGGGGACCCAGTACTTC.

The gene calls are TRBV29-1 and TRBJ2-3; 7 nucleotides agree with TRBD1. Unmatched junction bases numbered 10, after V lost 6 bases and J lost 4 bases. This CDR3 is built from 14 residues. Germline V lookup: CDR1 SQVTM, CDR2 ANQGSEA. CDR3 in amino acids: CSVGLQGRPDTQYF. Here the CDR3 DNA reads TGCAGCGTCGGTTTACAGGGGCGACCAGATACGCAGTATTTT.

The sample holds many counts of this clonotype. The chain joins TRBV20-1 to TRBJ2-1; TRBD1 matches 10 bases. Per the germline V gene, CDR1 is DFQATT and CDR2 is SNEGSKA (reference sequence). The CDR3 contains 14 residues. The J segment lost 6 bases and the V segment lost 5 bases, leaving 7 bases of the junction unmatched. This CDR3 is CSAWTGGEGNEQFF. The CDR3 DNA is TGCAGTGCTTGGACAGGGGGGGAGGGCAATGAGCAGTTCTTC.

Only a few counts were recorded for this clonotype. Given a far larger clone just one base away, this is likely a sequencing read error. The chain couples TRBV7-3 to TRBJ2-5; TRBD1 is a possible D gene (7 bases). The DNA end is more similar to TRBJ2-1, so the J call may be wrong. The CDR3 length is 16 residues. Germline CDR1 SGHTA, CDR2 FQGTGA. CDR3 loop: CASSLTAGQKHNEQFF. In DNA, the CDR3 is TGTGCCAGCAGCTTAACTGCGGGACAGAAACACAATGAGCAGTTCTTC.

The sample holds many counts of this clonotype. V and J are TRBV28 and TRBJ1-1; no reliable D call. The germline V gene encodes CDR1 MDHEN and CDR2 SYDVKM. The V end was cut by 5 bases, the J end by 1 base, with 23 bases between. CDR3 length: 18 amino acids. This CDR3 reads CASSRPRTDSLGNTEAFF. The CDR3 DNA follows: TGTGCCAGCAGTCGCCCCAGGACGGACTCCCTTGGGAACACTGAAGCTTTCTTT.